One and the same sample provided the 26 T cell receptor beta chains below, sequenced in a study of long-term antiretroviral therapy in people with HIV. The run of the v3.0 immunoSEQ assay was at survey level. Clones were sequenced by immunoSEQ multiplex PCR, and TCRdb holds only the in-frame ones, with some missing. The profile shows 8,000 or so clones, over 75% of them singletons. Sequences were derived from unsorted PBMCs, sampled roughly 2.5 years before starting antiretroviral therapy. The receptor source for this set is a man aged 35-49 years with HIV.

V and J are TRBV7-6 and TRBJ1-2; D may be TRBD1 (6 bases). CDR3 length: 12 amino acids. Germline lookup yields CDR1 SGHVS and CDR2 FNYEAQ. Trimming took off 5 bases at V and 7 bases at J, with 11 bases between the two ends. The CDR3 DNA is TGTGCCAGCAGCCAGACAGGTTCTGGCTACACCTTC. Its translation is CASSQTGSGYTF.

The V call is TRBV7-8, the J call TRBJ2-2; D uncertain. Trimming left V 4 bases short and J 3 bases short, with 9 bases between. The CDR3 extends over 14 amino acids. Germline CDR1 SGHVS, CDR2 FQNEAQ. In DNA form, the CDR3 reads TGTGCCAGCAGCTCGTCTAGTCACACCGGGGAGCTGTTTTTT. It specifies CASSSSSHTGELFF.

The V call is TRBV11-2, the J call TRBJ1-6; 9 bases fit TRBD1. With V trimmed by 5 bases and J by 6 bases, 11 bases remained unmatched. Germline V gene data show CDR1 as SGHAT and CDR2 as FQNNGV. The CDR3 runs 17 residues. The CDR3 region is CASSDTLTGGVNSPLHF. CDR3 DNA: TGTGCCAGCAGCGACACTCTCACAGGGGGCGTTAATTCACCCCTCCACTTT.

The chain combines TRBV6-6 with TRBJ1-5, with unresolved D. Trimming took off 2 bases at V and 10 bases at J, with 15 bases between the two ends. The CDR3 consists of 14 residues. Germline V gene lookup returns CDR1 MNHNY and CDR2 SVGAGI (reference sequence). CDR3 sequence (DNA): TGTGCCAGCAGTTACAGGACCGGACCGGGACCCCAGCATTTT. Amino acids: CASSYRTGPGPQHF.

The sample holds one count of this clone. The chain uses TRBV27 and TRBJ2-7, with D possibly being TRBD2 (5 bases). The germline V gene has CDR1 MNHEY and CDR2 SMNVEV (reference sequence). V was pared by 3 bases and J by 6 bases, with 12 bases between. CDR3 length: 13 residues. The CDR3 DNA follows: TGTGCCAGCAGTTTCACGGACTGGGGCGAGCAGTACTTC. The encoded protein is CASSFTDWGEQYF.

The chain has TRBV19 and TRBJ2-2, with D possibly matching TRBD1 (6 bases). CDR1 and CDR2 (germline): LNHDA, SQIVND (reference sequence). The CDR3 totals 13 residues. The V end was cut by 3 bases, the J end by 6 bases, with 8 bases between. CDR3 sequence reads: CASSIGGPGELFF. CDR3 in DNA: TGTGCCAGTAGTATTGGGGGCCCCGGGGAGCTGTTTTTT. Together with reference TRBV19 and TRBJ2-2, the CDR3 gives the full variable domain: DGGITQSPKYLFRKEGQNVTLSCEQNLNHDAMYWYRQDPGQGLRLIYYSQIVNDFQKGDIAEGYSVSREKKESFPLTVTSAQKNPTAFYLCASSIGGPGELFFGEGSRLTVL.

The chain carries TRBV7-2 and TRBJ2-3; D might be TRBD2 (7 bases). The V end was cut by 4 bases, the J end by 3 bases, with 17 bases between. The V gene's germline CDR1 is SGHTA and CDR2 FQGNSA. CDR3 length: 16 amino acids. CDR3 nucleotides: TGTGCCAGCAGCTGGGACGGGGGGCGGTGGACAGATACGCAGTATTTT. Amino acids: CASSWDGGRWTDTQYF.

This chain uses TRBV10-3 with TRBJ2-1; 8 nucleotides match TRBD2. Per the germline V gene, CDR1 is ENHRY and CDR2 is SYGVKD. The J segment lost 7 bases and the V segment lost 5 bases, leaving 4 bases of the junction unmatched. This CDR3 contains 13 residues. CDR3 in amino acids: CAISLGLVNEQFF. The CDR3 nucleotides are TGTGCCATCAGTTTGGGACTAGTTAATGAGCAGTTCTTC.

The V call is TRBV5-4, the J call TRBJ1-1; TRBD1 agrees at 7 bases. In germline, CDR1 is SGHNT, CDR2 YYREEE (reference sequence). Losses at the gene ends were 0 bases for V and 4 bases for J; bases not matched to a gene: 6. CDR3 length: 15 amino acids. The CDR3 region has the DNA TGTGCCAGCAGCTTGGGACAGGGTGACAGCACTGAAGCTTTCTTT. Its translation: CASSLGQGDSTEAFF.

This rearrangement joins TRBV11-2 to TRBJ1-2; no definite D call. The CDR3 runs 13 residues. Trimming cost V 2 bases and J 4 bases, with 8 bases left between them. Germline CDR1 is SGHAT and CDR2 is FQNNGV. The CDR3 spells CASSLSQPYGYTF. CDR3 nucleotide sequence: TGTGCCAGCAGCTTATCCCAGCCCTATGGCTACACCTTC.

The J gene is TRBJ2-2, the V gene TRBV7-3; D assignment may be TRBD1 or TRBD2 (7 bases each). V lost 4 bases and J 4 bases, leaving 13 bases between the germline ends. CDR3 length: 15 residues. The germline V gene has CDR1 SGHTA and CDR2 FQGTGA. CDR3 sequence: CASSSTGEGTGELFF. For the CDR3, the DNA is TGTGCCAGCAGCTCTACAGGGGAGGGCACCGGGGAGCTGTTTTTT.

The chain joins TRBV18 to TRBJ1-5, with D unclear. V lost 5 bases and J lost 1, with 15 bases in between. CDR3 length: 16 amino acids. Germline loops: CDR1 KGHSH, CDR2 LQKENI. CDR3 amino acids: CASSDAGKVSNQPQHF. The CDR3 coding sequence is TGTGCCAGCTCAGATGCGGGGAAGGTGAGCAATCAGCCCCAGCATTTT. Complete variable domain (other parts from reference TRBV18 and TRBJ1-5): NAGVMQNPRHLVRRRGQEARLRCSPMKGHSHVYWYRQLPEEGLKFMVYLQKENIIDESGMPKERFSAEFPKEGPSILRIQQVVRGDSAAYFCASSDAGKVSNQPQHFGDGTRLSIL.

V and J are TRBV19 and TRBJ2-3; 8 positions match TRBD1. Looked up from germline, CDR1 is LNHDA and CDR2 is SQIVND (reference sequence). Trimming at V came to 2 bases and at J to 6 bases, leaving 7 bases not matched to a gene. The CDR3 is 15 amino acids. The CDR3 nucleotides read TGTGCCAGTAGTATACTTCCAGGGGGCGCGGATACGCAGTATTTT. Its protein product is CASSILPGGADTQYF. Based on the CDR3 plus reference TRBV19 and TRBJ2-3, the full variable domain is DGGITQSPKYLFRKEGQNVTLSCEQNLNHDAMYWYRQDPGQGLRLIYYSQIVNDFQKGDIAEGYSVSREKKESFPLTVTSAQKNPTAFYLCASSILPGGADTQYFGPGTRLTVL.

CDR3 DNA: TGTGCCAGCAGCCACATAAGGGCAGATGTGTCCTACCCGAATTCACCCCTCCACTTT. Its translation is CASSHIRADVSYPNSPLHF. V and J are TRBV7-8 and TRBJ1-6; no clear D. This CDR3 is 19 amino acids long. V was trimmed by 5 bases and J by 7 bases, leaving 27 bases between them. In germline, CDR1 is SGHVS, CDR2 FQNEAQ.

J is TRBJ1-1 and V is TRBV25-1, with D maybe TRBD1 (5 bases). In germline, CDR1 is MGHDK, CDR2 SYGVNS. With 6 bases removed from V and 8 bases from J, the gap between germline ends came to 10 bases. The CDR3 covers 11 residues. In nucleotides, the CDR3 is TGTGCCAGCAGCTGGGGCCTCGAAGCTTTCTTT. This sequence encodes CASSWGLEAFF.

V is TRBV6-1 and J is TRBJ2-1; perhaps TRBD1 as D (6 bases). Trimming shortened V by 2 bases and J by 5 bases, and 13 bases separated the two germline ends. The CDR3 spans 15 residues. Germline V gives CDR1 MNHNS, CDR2 SASEGT. CDR3 DNA: TGTGCCAGCAGTGAATCAGGGGCAGCGAACAATGAGCAGTTCTTC. Translated: CASSESGAANNEQFF.

The chain couples TRBV7-9 to TRBJ1-2; 9 nucleotides align to TRBD1. Losses at the gene ends were 5 bases for V and 8 bases for J; bases not matched to a gene: 18. Looked up from germline, CDR1 is SEHNR and CDR2 is FQNEAQ (reference sequence). This CDR3 is built from 17 residues. The CDR3 region has the DNA TGTGCCAGCAGCCCTAGTCCCCGGGACAGGGATCATCTCGGCTACACCTTC. It codes for CASSPSPRDRDHLGYTF.

The chain links TRBV18 to TRBJ2-7, with no clear D. The CDR3 is made up of 14 amino acids. V dropped 3 bases and J dropped 0 bases, with 9 bases sitting between them. The germline gives CDR1 KGHSH, CDR2 LQKENI. CDR3 loop: CASSPGANSYEQYF. As DNA, the CDR3 is TGTGCCAGCTCACCCGGTGCAAACTCCTACGAGCAGTACTTC.

The V gene is TRBV5-4, the J gene TRBJ2-1; D ambiguous. CDR1 is SGHNT and CDR2 is YYREEE in the germline V gene (reference sequence). The CDR3 is 14 residues long. The V gene lost 0 bases and the J gene lost 4 bases, with 8 bases spanning the gap. Written as DNA, the CDR3 is TGTGCCAGCAGCTTGGTGTCAGCTTACAATGAGCAGTTCTTC. Encoded protein: CASSLVSAYNEQFF. The full variable domain, completed using reference TRBV5-4 and TRBJ2-1, is ETGVTQSPTHLIKTRGQQVTLRCSSQSGHNTVSWYQQALGQGPQFIFQYYREEENGRGNFPPRFSGLQFPNYSSELNVNALELDDSALYLCASSLVSAYNEQFFGPGTRLTVL.

The V call is TRBV6-4, the J call TRBJ1-2; maybe TRBD1 (6 bases). CDR1 and CDR2 from the germline V gene are MRHNA and SNTAGT. This CDR3 region has 14 residues. Trimming stripped 3 bases from V and 3 bases from J, with 11 bases between. CDR3 in DNA: TGTGCCAGCAGTGAAGCTAGGGGGGACTATGGCTACACCTTC. This sequence encodes CASSEARGDYGYTF.

This clone has just a few counts. The chain recombines TRBV6-6 with TRBJ2-7; the D gene is possibly TRBD2 (5 bases). With 6 bases removed from V and 7 bases from J, the gap between germline ends came to 19 bases. The CDR3 runs 14 residues. The germline gives CDR1 MNHNY, CDR2 SVGAGI (reference sequence). CDR3 residues: CASRGGLPKEEQYF. Here the CDR3 DNA reads TGTGCCAGCAGGGGCGGACTGCCAAAGGAAGAGCAGTACTTC.

The genes are TRBV4-3 and TRBJ1-1, with D possibly matching TRBD1 (5 bases). V was cut by 0 bases and J by 2 bases, with 10 bases left in between. Germline V gene data show CDR1 as LGHNA and CDR2 as YSLEER. This CDR3 is built from 15 residues. The CDR3 reads CASSQDRDLNTEAFF. CDR3 nucleotides: TGCGCCAGCAGCCAAGATAGGGACCTTAACACTGAAGCTTTCTTT.

This clone is labeled as medium-sized. The V gene is TRBV10-1, the J gene TRBJ2-2; D may be TRBD1 (5 bases). Between the trimmed V and J ends, which lost 3 bases and 3 bases, there was a span of 5 bases. CDR3 length: 13 amino acids. Germline V gene lookup returns CDR1 WNHNN and CDR2 SYGVQD (reference sequence). The CDR3 nucleotides read TGCGCCAGCAGTGACAGGGACACCGGGGAGCTGTTTTTT. This gives the protein CASSDRDTGELFF.

The rearrangement joins TRBV7-3 to TRBJ2-3, with 9 nucleotides matching TRBD2. Germline V gene sequence: CDR1 SGHTA, CDR2 FQGTGA. The CDR3 length is 15 residues. J was trimmed by 4 bases and V by 3 bases; bases with no gene match: 5. In DNA, the CDR3 is TGTGCCAGCAGCTTTGGCGGGGGGGAGGCAGATACGCAGTATTTT. Its translation is CASSFGGGEADTQYF.

J is TRBJ2-3 and V is TRBV11-2, with 9 nucleotides matching TRBD2. J was trimmed by 1 base and V by 5 bases; bases with no gene match: 13. CDR3 length: 18 residues. CDR1 is SGHAT and CDR2 is FQNNGV in the germline V gene. In DNA, the CDR3 is TGTGCCAGCAGCCTTAGCGGGGGCGACCCGACGGGCACAGATACGCAGTATTTT. Translating it yields CASSLSGGDPTGTDTQYF.

This clone turned up a few times. This rearrangement joins TRBV12-5 to TRBJ1-2, with a weak D call TRBD1 (5 bases). Germline CDR1 reads LGHNT; CDR2 reads FRNRAP. The CDR3 is 13 residues long. V lost 3 bases to trimming and J lost 5 bases, with 10 bases between them. CDR3 sequence: CASGLGTGYGYTF. As DNA, the CDR3 is TGTGCTAGTGGTTTAGGGACGGGATATGGCTACACCTTC.